The clone carrying this T cell receptor (beta chain) has a handful of counts. The target antigen is unknown. The primer mix had 60 Vbeta and 13 Jbeta primers. Profiling relied on immunoSEQ multiplex PCR, and the TCRdb table lists in-frame clones only, not all of them. Altogether some 190,000 clones are present, roughly 82% being singletons, with the ten largest covering less than 2%. The CDR3 consists of 13 residues. This entry is derived from a study of cytomegalovirus exposure and HLA in healthy donors. General observations from the study: Presence/absence comparisons presumed near-even sequencing depth among donors. Based on reports, TCR beta sequences accurately predicted HLA-A and HLA-B alleles for most subjects. Most likely, a cluster of highly shared sequence variants arose as a sequencing artifact. The records held CMV serostatus as the only immune exposure information.

What was sequenced was PBMCs. This TCR was recovered from a man in his forties or fifties in good health and CMV-seronegative. J is TRBJ1-4 and V is TRBV21-1; the D call TRBD1 from the table was never checked on the DNA. TRBV21-1 is a pseudogene segment. CDR3 sequence: CATARGDDEKLFF. The CDR3 bases are TGTGCCACCGCAAGGGGCGATGATGAAAAACTGTTTTTT.